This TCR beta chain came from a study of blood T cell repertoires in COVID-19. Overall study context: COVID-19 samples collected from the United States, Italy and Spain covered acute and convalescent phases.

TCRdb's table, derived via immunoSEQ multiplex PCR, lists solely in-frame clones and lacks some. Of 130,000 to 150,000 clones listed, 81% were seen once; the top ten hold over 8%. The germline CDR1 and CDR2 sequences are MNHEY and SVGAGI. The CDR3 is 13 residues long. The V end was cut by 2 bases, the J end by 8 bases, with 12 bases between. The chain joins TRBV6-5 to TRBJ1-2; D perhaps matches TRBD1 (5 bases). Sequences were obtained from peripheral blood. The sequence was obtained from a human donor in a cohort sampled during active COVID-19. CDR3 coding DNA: TGTGCCAGCAGTTACGGCAGGGTCGGCGGCTACACCTTC. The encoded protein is CASSYGRVGGYTF.